One sample yielded the 26 T cell receptor beta chains listed below, sequenced in a study of blood T cell repertoires in COVID-19. The assay was immunoSEQ multiplex PCR, and TCRdb's table has in-frame clones only and misses some. The data contain roughly 190,000 clones, about 85% of them singletons. Source material: peripheral blood. Source of these receptors: a woman in her fifties or sixties with acute or convalescent COVID-19.

V and J are TRBV18 and TRBJ2-7; TRBD1 agrees at 8 bases. Germline values: CDR1 KGHSH, CDR2 LQKENI. The CDR3 covers 15 residues. V shed 1 base, J shed 5 bases, and the junction held 7 bases outside the gene matches. CDR3 sequence: CASSPLQGQGHEQYV. In DNA, the CDR3 is TGTGCCAGCTCACCACTGCAAGGACAGGGCCACGAGCAGTACGTC.

This chain connects TRBV3-1 (or the pseudogene TRBV3-2) to TRBJ2-1; no firm D call. Germline V gene lookup returns CDR1 LGHDT and CDR2 YNNKEL (reference sequence). V gave up 0 bases and J gave up 4 bases, with 4 bases separating them. This CDR3 has 13 amino acids. The CDR3 DNA follows: TGTGCCAGCAGCCAAGATCGTTACAATGAGCAGTTCTTC. Its protein product is CASSQDRYNEQFF.

This clone appeared a single time. The CDR3 nucleotides read TGTGCCAGCATCATCTCAGGGTCCCCTAACTATGGCTACACCTTC. Its translation: CASIISGSPNYGYTF. The chain uses TRBV2 and TRBJ1-2; perhaps TRBD1 as D (5 bases). The CDR3 has 15 amino acids. V lost 7 bases, J lost 0 bases, and 15 bases lay in between. Germline CDR1 SNHLY, CDR2 FYNNEI.

This clone was counted a single time. The rearrangement links TRBV19 to TRBJ1-4, with 8 positions matching TRBD1. There are 14 residues in the CDR3. Unmatched junction bases numbered 6, after V lost 4 bases and J lost 8 bases. CDR1 is LNHDA and CDR2 is SQIVND in the germline V gene (reference sequence). In nucleotides, the CDR3 is TGTGCCAGTAGTAGCAGGGGGCTTAGAGAAAAACTGTTTTTT. Translating gives CASSSRGLREKLFF.

This clone was found a few times. This rearrangement joins TRBV7-8 to TRBJ1-3; weak D call: TRBD1 (5 bases). V was cut by 4 bases and J by 0 bases, with 13 bases left in between. Germline CDR1 and CDR2: SGHVS and FQNEAQ. The CDR3 runs to 16 residues. CDR3 sequence: CASSSTGLPSGNTIYF. The CDR3 DNA sequence: TGTGCCAGCAGCTCCACGGGACTGCCCTCTGGAAACACCATATATTTT.

This clone was observed once. The chain combines TRBV28 with TRBJ1-2; TRBD1 is a possible D gene (5 bases). Germline assignment: CDR1 MDHEN and CDR2 SYDVKM. V gave up 6 bases and J gave up 8 bases, with 13 bases separating them. The length of the CDR3 is 12 residues. The CDR3 coding sequence is TGTGCCAGCAGGGCCGCAGGGAAGGGCTACACCTTC. Encoded protein: CASRAAGKGYTF.

This clone was picked up a small number of times. J is TRBJ2-1 and V is TRBV25-1, with D perhaps TRBD1 (5 bases). The V gene's germline CDR1 is MGHDK and CDR2 SYGVNS. The CDR3 is 12 residues long. V lost 6 bases to trimming and J lost 2 bases, with 5 bases between them. CDR3 DNA sequence: TGTGCCAGCAGGGGGCCCTACAATGAGCAGTTCTTC. As protein: CASRGPYNEQFF.

The CDR3 DNA reads as TGTGCCAGCAGCCTGGGAGCGGGAGTCGGATACAATGAGCAGTTCTTC. It is translated as CASSLGAGVGYNEQFF. The rearrangement links TRBV6-4 to TRBJ2-1; 8 nucleotides agree with TRBD2. The CDR3 is 16 residues long. Germline CDR1 and CDR2: MRHNA and SNTAGT. The ends lost 6 bases at V and 4 bases at J; junction bases unmatched: 11.

The chain couples TRBV5-1 to TRBJ2-7; weak D call: TRBD2 (6 bases). CDR1 and CDR2 (germline): SGHRS, YFSETQ. Trimming removed 4 bases at V and 3 bases at J, with 11 bases between. This CDR3 has 13 amino acids. CDR3 bases: TGCGCCAGCAGCCTCGGGACTCTCTACGAGCAGTACTTC. Residues: CASSLGTLYEQYF. The full variable domain, in which reference TRBV5-1 and TRBJ2-7 provide the parts outside the CDR3, is KAGVTQTPRYLIKTRGQQVTLSCSPISGHRSVSWYQQTPGQGLQFLFEYFSETQRNKGNFPGRFSGRQFSNSRSEMNVSTLELGDSALYLCASSLGTLYEQYFGPGTRLTVT.

The V call is TRBV2, the J call TRBJ1-2, with TRBD1 matching 7 bases. Germline V lookup: CDR1 SNHLY, CDR2 FYNNEI. The CDR3 covers 15 residues. Unmatched junction bases numbered 8, after V lost 6 bases and J lost 1 base. The CDR3 nucleotides read TGTGCCAGCAGGCCACAGGGGACACATAACTATGGCTACACCTTC. This codes for CASRPQGTHNYGYTF.

J is TRBJ1-3 and V is TRBV28; the D is unclear. The CDR3 runs to 14 residues. V was trimmed by 8 bases and J by 0 bases, leaving 11 bases between them. From germline, CDR1 is MDHEN and CDR2 SYDVKM. CDR3 region: CASLRESSGNTIYF. The CDR3 region has the DNA TGTGCCAGCTTGCGGGAAAGCTCTGGAAACACCATATATTTT.

The rearrangement uses TRBV9 and TRBJ1-1; D gene unclear. V was cut by 0 bases and J by 0 bases, with 15 bases left in between. There are 17 residues in the CDR3. The germline V gene has CDR1 SGDLS and CDR2 YYNGEE. The CDR3 region is CASSVGPLLGMNTEAFF. CDR3 bases: TGTGCCAGCAGCGTAGGCCCTCTGTTGGGCATGAACACTGAAGCTTTCTTT.

The CDR3 region has the DNA TGTGCCAGCTCACCACAGCTAGCGGTGAACACCGGGGAGCTGTTTTTT. It codes for CASSPQLAVNTGELFF. The chain uses TRBV18 and TRBJ2-2; 7 bases are a match to TRBD2. Unmatched junction bases numbered 3, after V lost 1 base and J lost 1 base. CDR3 size: 16 residues. The V gene's germline CDR1 is KGHSH and CDR2 LQKENI.

This chain uses TRBV5-5 with TRBJ2-1, with TRBD2 matching over 13 bases. This CDR3 spans 16 amino acids. The V segment lost 6 bases and the J segment 4 bases; nucleotides outside the gene matches: 7. In germline, CDR1 is SGHKS, CDR2 YYEKEE (reference sequence). As DNA, the CDR3 is TGTGCCAGCAAGGGACTAGCGGGAATCCCTTACAATGAGCAGTTCTTC. Translating gives CASKGLAGIPYNEQFF.

Concerning this clone: This same CDR3 is encoded by further DNA sequences in the sample. This chain links TRBV7-9 with TRBJ1-4; maybe TRBD1 (6 bases). The CDR3 is 15 residues long. The V gene's germline CDR1 is SEHNR and CDR2 FQNEAQ (reference sequence). V dropped 6 bases and J dropped 0 bases, with 11 bases sitting between them. The CDR3 loop is CASSSGQTTNEKLFF. In DNA, the CDR3 is TGTGCCAGCAGTTCCGGACAGACAACTAATGAAAAACTGTTTTTT.

The chain employs TRBV18 and TRBJ1-3, with 8 bases matching TRBD1. V lost 5 bases to trimming and J lost 0 bases; unmatched junction nucleotides: 9. This CDR3 region has 17 residues. Germline V gives CDR1 KGHSH, CDR2 LQKENI. The CDR3 loop reads CASSTYTGGISGNTIYF. The CDR3 DNA reads as TGTGCCAGCTCAACTTACACAGGGGGGATCTCTGGAAACACCATATATTTT.

This clone occurred once. A read error may be the cause here, since a much bigger clone is one base away. Additional DNA sequences in this sample encode the identical CDR3. The chain employs TRBV3-1 (or the pseudogene TRBV3-2) and TRBJ2-1; D not certain. Trimming cost V 1 base and J 4 bases, with 5 bases left between them. Germline CDR1 and CDR2: LGHDT and YNNKEL (reference sequence). This CDR3 region has 13 residues. The CDR3 protein is CASSQGLYNEQFF. CDR3 sequence (DNA): TGTGCCAGCAGCCAAGGACTTTACAATGAGCAGTTCTTC.

This clone occurred a few times. The J gene is TRBJ1-4, the V gene TRBV11-2; 7 nucleotides agree with TRBD1. V lost 4 bases, J lost 7 bases, and 9 bases stayed unmatched. The CDR3 extends over 15 amino acids. Germline assignment: CDR1 SGHAT and CDR2 FQNNGV. The CDR3 DNA reads as TGTGCCAGCAGCTCTACCCAGGGGGTGGGTGAAAAACTGTTTTTT. Translation gives CASSSTQGVGEKLFF.

The chain recombines TRBV29-1 with TRBJ1-1, with a possible D match to TRBD1 (5 bases). This CDR3 spans 13 amino acids. Trimming pared 6 bases from V and 4 bases from J, leaving 15 bases between. Germline V lookup: CDR1 SQVTM, CDR2 ANQGSEA. CDR3: CSVSSPGATEAFF. The CDR3 coding sequence is TGCAGCGTCTCTTCCCCTGGGGCCACTGAAGCTTTCTTT. The full variable domain, rest sourced from reference TRBV29-1 and TRBJ1-1, is SAVISQKPSRDICQRGTSLTIQCQVDSQVTMMFWYRQQPGQSLTLIATANQGSEATYESGFVIDKFPISRPNLTFSTLTVSNMSPEDSSIYLCSVSSPGATEAFFGQGTRLTVV.

The V call is TRBV4-1, the J call TRBJ1-2, with 8 positions matching TRBD1. V dropped 0 bases and J dropped 1; count of bases not matched to a gene: 1. The CDR3 sequence is 15 residues long. Germline lookup yields CDR1 MGHRA and CDR2 YSYEKL. Written as DNA, the CDR3 is TGCGCCAGCAGCCAAGAGGACAGGGTTAACTATGGCTACACCTTC. Its protein is CASSQEDRVNYGYTF.

This clone was counted many times. The chain links TRBV10-3 to TRBJ1-5; no definite D call. This CDR3 comprises 9 residues. Deletions cut 11 bases from V and 7 bases from J, with 6 bases between. Germline V gene sequence: CDR1 ENHRY, CDR2 SYGVKD. In nucleotides, the CDR3 is TGTGCCCTTTTACAGCCCCAGCATTTT. This gives the protein CALLQPQHF.

With respect to this clone: Other DNA sequences in this sample translate to the same CDR3. The chain recombines TRBV11-3 with TRBJ1-2; D is ambiguous. CDR3 size: 14 residues. Germline-derived CDR1 and CDR2 are SGHNT and YENEEA. The ends were cut back, 0 bases at V and 3 bases at J, with 8 bases in the middle. CDR3 region: CASSLEAGDYGYTF. For the CDR3, the DNA is TGTGCCAGCAGCTTAGAGGCAGGCGACTATGGCTACACCTTC.

The chain uses TRBV28 and TRBJ2-7; TRBD2 matches 13 bases. Trimming removed 5 bases from V and 3 bases from J; junction bases left unmatched: 4. This CDR3 has 15 residues. Germline lookup yields CDR1 MDHEN and CDR2 SYDVKM. The CDR3 protein is CASSPWTSGSYEQYF. The CDR3 nucleotides are TGTGCCAGCAGTCCTTGGACTAGCGGGAGCTACGAGCAGTACTTC.

V is TRBV18 and J is TRBJ2-1, with TRBD1 as a possible D gene (6 bases). The CDR3 has 13 residues. CDR1 and CDR2 (germline): KGHSH, LQKENI. V shed 3 bases and J shed 7 bases, with 10 bases lying between them. CDR3 DNA sequence: TGTGCCAGCTCACCCCCTCAGGGGAATGAGCAGTTCTTC. Translating gives CASSPPQGNEQFF.

The count of this clone is one. The chain uses TRBV6-5 and TRBJ1-1; 8 bases match TRBD1. The V gene end was trimmed by 6 bases and the J gene end by 3 bases; junction bases not matched to a gene: 6. The CDR3 loop spans 14 amino acids. Per germline, CDR1 MNHEY and CDR2 SVGAGI. The DNA for the CDR3 is TGTGCCAGCAGGGGACAGGCCAGGCACACTGAAGCTTTCTTT. Amino acid sequence: CASRGQARHTEAFF.

The rearrangement uses TRBV5-1 and TRBJ2-1, with TRBD2 identical over 16 bases. Germline V gene data show CDR1 as SGHRS and CDR2 as YFSETQ. Unmatched junction bases numbered 10, after V lost 4 bases and J lost 6 bases. The CDR3 spans 18 residues. The CDR3, as DNA: TGCGCCAGCAGCACGGGACTAGCGGGAGGGCCGTCCGGCAATGAGCAGTTCTTC. This encodes CASSTGLAGGPSGNEQFF.